The T cell receptor (beta chain) under discussion was sequenced for a study of HIV-infected patients and healthy controls. Overall study findings and caveats: In healthy controls, MAIT alpha CDR3s were common; in HIV+ repertoires, severely depleted. HIV-infected repertoires had significantly higher mean Gini indices than controls, possibly reflecting oligoclonality. Healthy control repertoires had roughly threefold more distinct CDR3s than untreated HIV+ repertoires, and higher Shannon diversity.

Reverse transcription used around 500 ng RNA and constant-region primers for alpha and beta. Alpha and beta chain libraries were made separately by chain-specific third strand synthesis with multiplexing indices. Via MiXCR, TCRdb re-called the 5' RACE reads, giving one row per CDR3 protein. The table includes a few thousand distinct CDR3 sequences, less than 15% detected once. This clonotype was counted many times. What it binds is unknown. No cell fractionation was done, so the repertoire covers all unsorted peripheral blood T cells. CDR3 length: 16 residues. Germline V gene sequence: CDR1 SNHLY, CDR2 FYNNEI. V gave up 5 bases and J gave up 6 bases; unmatched junction bases: 10.

This receptor was taken from an adult with HIV infection. Sample: blood, taken before antiretroviral therapy. The rearrangement uses TRBV2 and TRBJ1-5; 10 positions match TRBD1. The chain's CDR3 is CASSLYPGQGSQPQHF. In DNA, the CDR3 is TGTGCCAGCAGTCTTTATCCGGGACAGGGGAGTCAGCCCCAGCATTTT.